A selection of T cell receptor beta chains follows, all from one sample in a study of neurological immune-mediated disorders. TCRdb passed the 5' RACE reads through MiXCR, listing each CDR3 protein once. Of 40,000 or so distinct CDR3 sequences listed, approximately 2.4% were seen once; the top ten hold about 12%. The sample consisted of PBMCs. The receptors come from a man aged 25-45 years with multiple sclerosis. Each CDR3 is given with its conserved first and last residue. A D gene is named only where the DNA matches it firmly. The size of a clone is reported for some rows only, either as once, few or many, or as a class for expanded clones.

J: TRBJ2-6
V: TRBV12-3/TRBV12-4
size: many
D: -
DNA: TGTGCCAGCAGCTTTCGGTCCGCTGGGGCCAACGTCCTGACTTTC
CDR3: CASSFRSAGANVLTF

J: TRBJ2-6
V: TRBV4-2
size: many
D: -
DNA: TGTGCCAGCAGCCAAGAACTCACGACTAACTCTGGGGCCAACGTCCTGACTTTC
CDR3: CASSQELTTNSGANVLTF

J: TRBJ2-7
V: TRBV12-3/TRBV12-4
size: many
D: TRBD1
DNA: TGTGCCAGCAGCGACAGGGGCTACGAGCAGTACTTC
CDR3: CASSDRGYEQYF

J: TRBJ2-7
V: TRBV7-6
size: many
D: -
DNA: TGTGCCAGCAGCCCCAACATCCAGGGGAGGTACGAGCAGTACTTC
CDR3: CASSPNIQGRYEQYF

J: TRBJ2-1
V: TRBV12-3/TRBV12-4
size: many
D: -
DNA: TGTGCCAGCAGTTTACTACAGTATCACAATGAGCAGTTCTTC
CDR3: CASSLLQYHNEQFF

J: TRBJ1-2
V: TRBV7-8
size: many
D: -
DNA: TGTGCCAGCAGCAAGGACAGCCGCTATGGCTACACCTTC
CDR3: CASSKDSRYGYTF

J: TRBJ2-5
V: TRBV5-1
size: many
D: TRBD1
DNA: TGCGCCAGCAGCTACCGGACAGGACAAGAGACCCAGTACTTC
CDR3: CASSYRTGQETQYF

J: TRBJ2-1
V: TRBV7-2
size: many
D: TRBD2
DNA: TGTGCCAGCAGCTTAGCCGGCGGGGGGACCTACAATGAGCAGTTCTTC
CDR3: CASSLAGGGTYNEQFF

J: TRBJ2-4
V: TRBV20-1
size: many
D: -
DNA: TGCAGTGCTAGTGGAGGGAGGGGGGAGGACATTCAGTACTTC
CDR3: CSASGGRGEDIQYF

J: TRBJ2-3
V: TRBV5-5
size: -
D: -
DNA: TGTGCCAGCTGGCTAACGGGGGGCCTAGATACGCAGTATTTT
CDR3: CASWLTGGLDTQYF

J: TRBJ2-5
V: TRBV20-1
size: many
D: -
DNA: TGCAGTGCGAAGAGATTGGGAGGGGGGGCCCACCTCGAGACCCAGTACTTC
CDR3: CSAKRLGGGAHLETQYF

J: TRBJ1-2
V: TRBV5-1
size: many
D: -
DNA: TGCGCCAGCAGCTCCCGGGGCAGGGAGGGCTTCGGCTACACCTTC
CDR3: CASSSRGREGFGYTF

J: TRBJ1-6
V: TRBV5-1
size: many
D: -
DNA: TGCGCCAGCAGCTTGGAGGGGCAGGCGATTTCACCCCTCCACTTT
CDR3: CASSLEGQAISPLHF

J: TRBJ1-4
V: TRBV27
size: -
D: -
DNA: TGTGCCAGCAGTCACACATCGAGGAAGAGAGAAAAACTGTTTTTT
CDR3: CASSHTSRKREKLFF

J: TRBJ2-2
V: TRBV5-1
size: many
D: TRBD1
DNA: TGCGCCAGCAGCCGCGGGACAGGGGGCAGCACCGGGGAGCTGTTTTTT
CDR3: CASSRGTGGSTGELFF

J: TRBJ2-7
V: TRBV4-3
size: many
D: TRBD2
DNA: TGCGCCAGCAGCCAAGTTAGCGGGGCCACCTACGAGCAGTACTTC
CDR3: CASSQVSGATYEQYF

J: TRBJ2-1
V: TRBV6-1
size: many
D: -
DNA: TGTGCCAGCAGTGAAGCTAGCAGAAATTACAATGAGCAGTTCTTC
CDR3: CASSEASRNYNEQFF

J: TRBJ2-3
V: TRBV20-1
size: many
D: TRBD1
DNA: TGCAGTGCTAGAGACGGACAGGGGGCGATAGATACGCAGTATTTT
CDR3: CSARDGQGAIDTQYF

J: TRBJ2-4
V: TRBV28
size: many
D: -
DNA: TGTGCCGTCGGTGGGGTTCCCAAAAACATTCAGTACTTC
CDR3: CAVGGVPKNIQYF

J: TRBJ2-2
V: TRBV6-6
size: many
D: -
DNA: TGTGCCAGCGCTACTAGTAGCACCGGGGAGCTGTTTTTT
CDR3: CASATSSTGELFF

J: TRBJ1-3
V: TRBV7-2
size: many
D: -
DNA: TGTGCCAGCAGCCCTAGCAGAAGGGGCGCTGGAAACACCATATATTTT
CDR3: CASSPSRRGAGNTIYF

J: TRBJ2-7
V: TRBV12-3/TRBV12-4
size: many
D: -
DNA: TGTGCCAGCAGAACCGGCCTGACCTACGAGCAGTACTTC
CDR3: CASRTGLTYEQYF

J: TRBJ2-1
V: TRBV6-5
size: few
D: TRBD2
DNA: TGTGCCAGCAGTTCAGCGGGGGCGAGGTACAATGAGCAGTTCTTC
CDR3: CASSSAGARYNEQFF

J: TRBJ2-6
V: TRBV6-5
size: many
D: TRBD1
DNA: TGTGCCAGCAGCCTCGGGACAGCTTCTGGGACCAACGTCCTGACTTTC
CDR3: CASSLGTASGTNVLTF

J: TRBJ2-2
V: TRBV14
size: many
D: -
DNA: TGTGCCAGCAGCCAAAACCGTTGGAGGGGTACCGGGGAGCTGTTTTTT
CDR3: CASSQNRWRGTGELFF

J: TRBJ1-2
V: TRBV20-1
size: many
D: -
DNA: TGCAGTGCACTAAAAGGCCGGGGCTACACCTTC
CDR3: CSALKGRGYTF

J: TRBJ2-7
V: TRBV7-3
size: many
D: -
DNA: TGTGCCAGCCTTAGGGCTCCGTTACACGAGCAGTACTTC
CDR3: CASLRAPLHEQYF

J: TRBJ2-2
V: TRBV7-2
size: many
D: -
DNA: TGTGCCAGCAGGAGTACGCCAGGCGGGTCAATCGGGGAGCTGTTTTTT
CDR3: CASRSTPGGSIGELFF

J: TRBJ1-6
V: TRBV20-1
size: many
D: -
DNA: TGCAGTGCCCGGTATGGGTTACCCCTCCACTTT
CDR3: CSARYGLPLHF

J: TRBJ2-3
V: TRBV5-1
size: many
D: -
DNA: TGCGCCAGCAGCTTGCATAACCAACCAGATACGCAGTATTTT
CDR3: CASSLHNQPDTQYF

J: TRBJ1-1
V: TRBV20-1
size: many
D: -
DNA: TGCAGTGCCCGGGGGGGGAGCACTGAAGCTTTCTTT
CDR3: CSARGGSTEAFF

J: TRBJ2-1
V: TRBV6-5
size: -
D: -
DNA: TGTGCCAGCAGTTCCGGGGGGCCCCTTTACAATGAGCAGTTCTTC
CDR3: CASSSGGPLYNEQFF

J: TRBJ1-4
V: TRBV19
size: many
D: -
DNA: TGTGCCAGTGCCGAGAGCGCAGCTAATGAAAAACTGTTTTTT
CDR3: CASAESAANEKLFF

J: TRBJ2-7
V: TRBV7-2
size: many
D: TRBD1
DNA: TGTGCCAGCAGCACCTGGGACAGCGGCCTAGAGCAGTACTTC
CDR3: CASSTWDSGLEQYF

J: TRBJ2-2
V: TRBV20-1
size: many
D: TRBD2
DNA: TGCAGTGCATTGGGGACAGACCCCCTAGCGGGAGGGTCCGGGGAGCTGTTTTTT
CDR3: CSALGTDPLAGGSGELFF

J: TRBJ2-2
V: TRBV6-6
size: many
D: -
DNA: TGTGCCATCCCGGCACAGAAGAACACCGGGGAGCTGTTTTTT
CDR3: CAIPAQKNTGELFF

J: TRBJ1-5
V: TRBV20-1
size: many
D: -
DNA: TGCAGTGCTAGTAGGGATAGCAATCAGCCCCAGCATTTT
CDR3: CSASRDSNQPQHF

J: TRBJ2-1
V: TRBV9
size: many
D: -
DNA: TGTGCCAGCAGCGCCCTGGAGAGCTCCTACAATGAGCAGTTCTTC
CDR3: CASSALESSYNEQFF

J: TRBJ2-7
V: TRBV20-1
size: many
D: TRBD1
DNA: TGCAGTGCTAGAGATCCAGGGGGCACTTCCGAGCAGTACTTC
CDR3: CSARDPGGTSEQYF

J: TRBJ1-1
V: TRBV5-1
size: many
D: -
DNA: TGCGCCAGCAGCTCGTTAGGGGAGGGCATGAACACTGAAGCTTTCTTT
CDR3: CASSSLGEGMNTEAFF

J: TRBJ2-3
V: TRBV6-4
size: many
D: TRBD2
DNA: TGTGCCAGCAGCCCACTAACTAGCGACACAGATACGCAGTATTTT
CDR3: CASSPLTSDTDTQYF

J: TRBJ1-4
V: TRBV6-5
size: many
D: TRBD1
DNA: TGTGCCAGCGGACAGGGGGCCCGTGAAAAACTGTTTTTT
CDR3: CASGQGAREKLFF

J: TRBJ2-3
V: TRBV10-1
size: many
D: TRBD1
DNA: TGCGCCAGCAGTGGAGGGACAGGCAATACAGATACGCAGTATTTT
CDR3: CASSGGTGNTDTQYF

J: TRBJ1-1
V: TRBV18
size: many
D: -
DNA: TGTGCCAGCTCACCGGGACACCAGAACACTGAAGCTTTCTTT
CDR3: CASSPGHQNTEAFF

J: TRBJ2-2
V: TRBV6-5
size: many
D: -
DNA: TGTGCCAGCAGGCTAAGCCAGGGTGGGGCCACCGGGGAGCTGTTTTTT
CDR3: CASRLSQGGATGELFF

J: TRBJ2-5
V: TRBV12-3/TRBV12-4
size: -
D: -
DNA: TGTGCCAGCAGCCGTAGGCGCCAGACCCAGTACTTC
CDR3: CASSRRRQTQYF

J: TRBJ2-7
V: TRBV20-1
size: many
D: -
DNA: TGCAGTGCATCGGTAGGGACCGAGCAGTACTTC
CDR3: CSASVGTEQYF

J: TRBJ2-2
V: TRBV5-1
size: many
D: TRBD2
DNA: TGCGCCAGCAGCCTTACTAGCGGGAACACCGGGGAGCTGTTTTTT
CDR3: CASSLTSGNTGELFF

J: TRBJ2-1
V: TRBV5-1
size: many
D: TRBD2
DNA: TGCGCCAGCAGCTTGGCATCGCGGGAGGCGGTGGGTGAGCAGTTCTTC
CDR3: CASSLASREAVGEQFF

J: TRBJ1-5
V: TRBV6-2/TRBV6-3
size: few
D: TRBD1
DNA: TGTGCCAGCAGTGACAGGGGGAGCAATCAGCCCCAGCATTTT
CDR3: CASSDRGSNQPQHF

J: TRBJ2-5
V: TRBV5-1
size: many
D: TRBD2
DNA: TGCGCCAGCAGCTTGGACCGTTGGGGGGGTACCCAGTACTTC
CDR3: CASSLDRWGGTQYF

J: TRBJ2-3
V: TRBV5-6
size: many
D: -
DNA: TGTGCCAGCAGCTCGCCAGCGAGGGCAGATACGCAGTATTTT
CDR3: CASSSPARADTQYF

J: TRBJ1-4
V: TRBV5-1
size: many
D: -
DNA: TGCGCCAGCAGCTTGGATGGACCGATTAATGAAAAACTGTTTTTT
CDR3: CASSLDGPINEKLFF

J: TRBJ1-6
V: TRBV7-2
size: many
D: -
DNA: TGTGCCAGCAGCTTTGGGCAGTATAATTCACCCCTCCACTTT
CDR3: CASSFGQYNSPLHF

J: TRBJ2-2
V: TRBV6-2/TRBV6-3
size: many
D: TRBD2
DNA: TGTGCCAGCAGTTCCCTGGCGGGGGGCGTGAACACCGGGGAGCTGTTTTTT
CDR3: CASSSLAGGVNTGELFF

J: TRBJ2-7
V: TRBV10-2
size: many
D: TRBD1
DNA: TGCGCCAGCTCAGCCGGGACAGGGGTCTACGAGCAGTACTTC
CDR3: CASSAGTGVYEQYF

J: TRBJ1-1
V: TRBV27
size: few
D: -
DNA: TGTGCCAGCAGTCGACCCGGATCTAGGGCTTTCTTT
CDR3: CASSRPGSRAFF

J: TRBJ2-1
V: TRBV19
size: many
D: TRBD2
DNA: TGTGCCAGTAGTCACGGGACTAGCGGACACAATGAGCAGTTCTTC
CDR3: CASSHGTSGHNEQFF

J: TRBJ2-2
V: TRBV5-5
size: many
D: -
DNA: TGTGCCAGCAGCTTGGGACAGTCTTTCACCGGGGAGCTGTTTTTT
CDR3: CASSLGQSFTGELFF

J: TRBJ2-4
V: TRBV7-2
size: many
D: -
DNA: TGTGCCAGCAGCTTAGAGGGGGGTCCAGCCAAAAACATTCAGTACTTC
CDR3: CASSLEGGPAKNIQYF